The text below deals with one T cell receptor beta chain. The antigen is undetermined. Since all of the isolated RNA was reverse transcribed, expressed TCRB transcripts were what got sequenced. Some clones are missing from TCRdb's copy, which holds only in-frame ones; the method was immunoSEQ multiplex PCR. The data show about 270,000 clones, with 13% to 15% seen just once and approximately 0.015% held by the top ten. This entry comes from a study of beta chain features in type 1 diabetes. The wider study: Similarity in age, gender and cell yields was seen between patients and healthy donors.

V gave up 1 base and J gave up 3 bases; unmatched junction bases: 1. The germline V gene encodes CDR1 LNHNV and CDR2 YYDKDF (reference sequence). This CDR3 is built from 14 residues. The study's findings and limits: More deletions and fewer insertions at VDJ junctions were found in patients with type 1 diabetes. Significant though moderate, a shortening of TCRB CDR3s appeared in all four CD4+ subsets of Type 1 diabetes patients. In the patient group, naive, central memory and Treg TCRB repertoires seemed more alike than in the healthy donor group.

The clonotype originates from a man aged 30 to 39 with type 1 diabetes. The specimen was naive CD4+ T cells from blood. V usage is TRBV15 and J usage is TRBJ2-7, with TRBD2 matching over 9 bases. CDR3 DNA: TGTGCCACCAGCAGAGCAGCGGGAGGCTACGAGCAGTACTTC. It translates to CATSRAAGGYEQYF. The full variable domain, with the rest looked up from reference TRBV15 and TRBJ2-7, is DAMVIQNPRYQVTQFGKPVTLSCSQTLNHNVMYWYQQKSSQAPKLLFHYYDKDFNNEADTPDNFQSRRPNTSFCFLDIRSPGLGDTAMYLCATSRAAGGYEQYFGPGTRLTVT.